This T cell receptor (beta chain) was observed in a study of Graves' ophthalmopathy and Graves' hyperthyroidism. Whole-study results and caveats: A model built from 13 signatures distinguished ophthalmopathy from stable hyperthyroidism with roughly 90% sensitivity and 81.08% specificity. Most expanded clonotypes from thyroid (those above 0.001 frequency) were also found in blood.

This clonotype was seen at least ten times. What it recognizes is unknown. The sequenced template was RNA, covering the TCR beta CDR3 region. Following a first-round RT-PCR that used HTBI primers, a second-round multiplex PCR was carried out. TCRdb re-called the multiplex PCR reads through MiXCR, storing one row per CDR3 protein. The sample lists 1 million to 1.3 million distinct CDR3 sequences; about two fifths were seen once. CDR1 SEHNR and CDR2 FQNEAQ come from the germline V gene (reference sequence). The V and J ends lost 4 bases and 2 bases, in that order; junction bases with no gene match: 5. This CDR3 has 15 amino acids. Patients were diagnosed from clinical symptoms, serum thyroxine, TRAb, thyroid ultrasound and orbital computed tomography.

The sample taken for sequencing was peripheral blood or thyroid tissue (not recorded which). The chain combines TRBV7-9 with TRBJ1-5; 7 nucleotides line up with TRBD1. This sequence originates from an adult man with Graves' hyperthyroidism. The CDR3 region has the DNA TGTGCCAGCAGCTCCCCCACAGGGGGCAATCAGCCCCAGCATTTT. Translation gives CASSSPTGGNQPQHF.